The 20 T cell receptor beta chains given below trace back to one sample, sequenced in a study of blood T cell repertoires in COVID-19. Assay: immunoSEQ multiplex PCR; the TCRdb copy retains only in-frame clones and omits some. The repertoire includes 170,000 or so clones, around nine tenths of them detected once, and less than 3% sits in the top ten. The sequenced sample consisted of peripheral blood. The receptors stem from a man aged 35-49 years with active or convalescent COVID-19.

The V and J genes are TRBV27 and TRBJ1-4, with 10 bases lining up with TRBD1. The CDR3 totals 15 residues. The V gene's germline CDR1 is MNHEY and CDR2 SMNVEV (reference sequence). V shed 6 bases and J 7 bases; nucleotides not matched to a gene: 8. The CDR3 here is CASSYYGTGAEKLFF. DNA of the CDR3: TGTGCCAGCAGCTACTACGGGACAGGGGCTGAAAAACTGTTTTTT.

The chain is built from TRBV24-1 and TRBJ1-2; TRBD1 is a possible D gene (6 bases). Per the germline V gene, CDR1 is KGHDR and CDR2 is SFDVKD. Trimming cost V 9 bases and J 3 bases, with 10 bases left between them. The CDR3 spans 12 residues. This chain's CDR3 is CATSDRHYGYTF. The CDR3 bases are TGTGCCACCTCCGACAGGCACTATGGCTACACCTTC.

This chain links TRBV7-6 with TRBJ1-4; D is perhaps TRBD1 (5 bases). The CDR3 sequence is 16 residues long. Germline V gives CDR1 SGHVS, CDR2 FNYEAQ. The V gene lost 1 base and the J gene lost 0 bases, with 9 bases spanning the gap. The CDR3 loop is CASSLVGAPTNEKLFF. CDR3 in DNA: TGTGCCAGCAGCTTAGTAGGGGCTCCAACTAATGAAAAACTGTTTTTT.

V and J are TRBV6-5 and TRBJ1-2; possible D gene TRBD1, 5 bases. CDR3 length equals 13 residues. Germline CDR1 MNHEY, CDR2 SVGAGI. Trimming removed 8 bases at V and 3 bases at J, with 13 bases between. The CDR3 loop is CASSRVLDYGYTF. Here the CDR3 DNA reads TGTGCCAGCTCCAGGGTGTTGGACTATGGCTACACCTTC.

The rearrangement joins TRBV5-1 to TRBJ2-5; no firm D call. V dropped 0 bases and J dropped 1 base, with 7 bases sitting between them. Germline V CDR1 and CDR2: SGHRS, YFSETQ. CDR3 length equals 14 residues. The CDR3 loop is CASSLGTTQETQYF. The DNA of the CDR3 is TGCGCCAGCAGCTTGGGTACAACCCAAGAGACCCAGTACTTC.

The chain carries TRBV2 and TRBJ1-5, with D possibly matching TRBD1 (5 bases). The CDR3 runs to 16 residues. CDR1 SNHLY and CDR2 FYNNEI come from the germline V gene. V shed 2 bases and J shed 5 bases, with 16 bases lying between them. The CDR3 reads CASSEFAREGDQPQHF. CDR3 nucleotide sequence: TGTGCCAGCAGTGAATTTGCCAGGGAAGGGGATCAGCCCCAGCATTTT.

The V gene is TRBV30, the J gene TRBJ2-7; 9 nucleotides line up with TRBD1. Germline V CDR1 and CDR2: GTSNPN, SVGIG (reference sequence). The junction had 6 bases not matched to a gene; V was cut back by 5 bases and J by 4 bases. The CDR3 is 13 residues long. This chain's CDR3 is CAWGTGLVYEQYF. In nucleotides, the CDR3 is TGTGCCTGGGGGACAGGGCTTGTGTACGAGCAGTACTTC.

The rearrangement links TRBV19 to TRBJ2-5, with 9 nucleotides matching TRBD2. The CDR3 is 14 residues long. Germline lookup yields CDR1 LNHDA and CDR2 SQIVND (reference sequence). V shed 5 bases and J 5 bases; nucleotides not matched to a gene: 6. CDR3 coding DNA: TGTGCCAGTAGTTCTAGCGGGGCCTGGGAGACCCAGTACTTC. Its protein product is CASSSSGAWETQYF.

The chain links TRBV18 to TRBJ2-5; 8 nucleotides align to TRBD2. After removal of 4 bases from V and 0 bases from J, the junction contained 7 bases not matched to a gene. CDR3 size: 16 residues. The germline CDR1 and CDR2 sequences are KGHSH and LQKENI. CDR3 sequence reads: CASSQGSGGYQETQYF. CDR3 in DNA: TGTGCCAGCTCACAGGGAAGCGGGGGCTACCAAGAGACCCAGTACTTC.

V and J are TRBV4-1 and TRBJ1-5; 8 nucleotides match TRBD1. CDR1 and CDR2 from the germline V gene are MGHRA and YSYEKL. The trim removed 0 bases at V and 0 bases at J, leaving 4 bases unmatched. The CDR3 consists of 17 residues. The DNA of the CDR3 is TGCGCCAGCAGCCAAGAATTGACAGGGGCTAGCAATCAGCCCCAGCATTTT. It translates to CASSQELTGASNQPQHF.

The chain couples TRBV28 to TRBJ2-3, with D perhaps matching TRBD1 (6 bases). With 4 bases removed from V and 1 base from J, the gap between germline ends came to 18 bases. The CDR3 runs to 17 residues. The germline gives CDR1 MDHEN, CDR2 SYDVKM. The CDR3 coding sequence is TGTGCCAGCAGTTCGACCAGGGCCTCAGGGGGCACAGATACGCAGTATTTT. This encodes CASSSTRASGGTDTQYF.

The chain combines TRBV28 with TRBJ1-3; D perhaps matches TRBD1 (6 bases). CDR1 MDHEN and CDR2 SYDVKM come from the germline V gene. V gave up 6 bases and J gave up 4 bases, with 13 bases separating them. The CDR3 loop spans 14 amino acids. The CDR3 is CASSRGGVGNTIYF. CDR3 nucleotides: TGTGCCAGCAGCCGAGGGGGGGTGGGAAACACCATATATTTT.

The chain carries TRBV10-1 and TRBJ2-7; possible D gene TRBD2, 6 bases. The V end was cut by 8 bases, the J end by 2 bases, with 22 bases between. The V gene's germline CDR1 is WNHNN and CDR2 SYGVQD (reference sequence). This CDR3 spans 16 amino acids. CDR3 amino acids: CASLTSILGEAYEQYF. The CDR3 DNA sequence: TGCGCCAGCCTAACTTCAATTCTTGGGGAGGCCTACGAGCAGTACTTC.

V is TRBV28 and J is TRBJ1-4; 9 nucleotides align to TRBD1. The germline V gene has CDR1 MDHEN and CDR2 SYDVKM. The CDR3 totals 15 residues. Trimming took 6 bases from V and 7 from J; bases not matched to a gene: 9. The CDR3 loop reads CASSPWGQGVEKLFF. CDR3 DNA sequence: TGTGCCAGCAGCCCCTGGGGACAGGGTGTTGAAAAACTGTTTTTT.

The CDR3 DNA reads as TGTGCCAGCTCACCACCGAGTGGCGGGGGGGCGACAGATACGCAGTATTTT. Its protein product is CASSPPSGGGATDTQYF. The chain links TRBV18 to TRBJ2-3, with 9 bases aligning to TRBD2. The length of the CDR3 is 17 residues. V gave up 0 bases and J gave up 3 bases; unmatched junction bases: 7. Per the germline V gene, CDR1 is KGHSH and CDR2 is LQKENI.

V is TRBV30 and J is TRBJ1-6, with TRBD1 matching 7 bases. Germline trimming cut 4 bases from V and 7 bases from J; bases unmatched to any gene: 13. The CDR3 is made up of 16 amino acids. Germline CDR1 is GTSNPN and CDR2 is SVGIG (reference sequence). For the CDR3, the DNA is TGTGCCTGGAAAGCTAGGACAGGAGGAACCAATTCACCCCTCCACTTT. It translates to CAWKARTGGTNSPLHF.

The chain has TRBV6-2 or TRBV6-3 and TRBJ2-1; TRBD1 matches at 7 bases. Per the germline V gene, CDR1 is MNHEY and CDR2 is SVGEGT. The CDR3 totals 14 residues. The V and J ends lost 6 bases and 8 bases, in that order; junction bases with no gene match: 10. The CDR3: CASSRQGLFHEQFF. The CDR3 DNA follows: TGTGCCAGCAGCCGACAGGGCCTGTTCCATGAGCAGTTCTTC.

This rearrangement joins TRBV19 to TRBJ2-3; 10 bases are shared with TRBD2. This CDR3 region has 15 residues. Trimming cost V 2 bases and J 6 bases; bases outside gene matches: 5. Germline V gene data show CDR1 as LNHDA and CDR2 as SQIVND (reference sequence). Here the CDR3 DNA reads TGTGCCAGTAGTATAAGCGGGGGGGCCGGGGATACGCAGTATTTT. This sequence encodes CASSISGGAGDTQYF.

This chain joins TRBV19 and TRBJ1-2; D ambiguous. CDR1 and CDR2 from the germline V gene are LNHDA and SQIVND (reference sequence). The V gene lost 4 bases and the J gene lost 8 bases, with 14 bases spanning the gap. This CDR3 comprises 13 residues. DNA for the CDR3: TGTGCCAGTAGTACCACAGTAAGGGAGGGCTACACCTTC. Protein sequence: CASSTTVREGYTF.

The V call is TRBV19, the J call TRBJ1-6; D possibly corresponds to TRBD1 (6 bases). CDR1 LNHDA and CDR2 SQIVND come from the germline V gene (reference sequence). This CDR3 has 15 amino acids. V was pared by 3 bases and J by 8 bases, with 14 bases between. DNA of the CDR3: TGTGCCAGTAGTATCGGAACAGGGTGGGATTCACCCCTCCACTTT. Amino acids: CASSIGTGWDSPLHF.